The 8 T cell receptor beta chains in this list originate from one sample, sequenced in a study of tumor-infiltrating lymphocytes in primary liver carcinoma. Between roughly 20 and 31 mg of unsorted bulk tissue served as the source from which RNA and DNA were co-extracted. A constant-region primer served to make TCR beta cDNA from roughly 460 ng total RNA. A slightly modified ARM-PCR protocol with three nested multiplex PCR rounds produced these TCR beta libraries. It was with TRBV1-TRBV30 forward primers and a C-beta reverse primer that the first two PCR rounds were run, at approximately 10 cycles each. TCRdb reanalysed the multiplex PCR reads using MiXCR and keeps one entry per CDR3 protein. Of approximately 42,000 distinct CDR3 sequences listed, about 75% are singletons. The source material was tumor-adjacent normal liver tissue. All receptors derive from a woman aged 25 to 45 with primary liver carcinoma and hepatitis B virus infection.

This clonotype was counted between two and nine times. The germline gene is not matched at one end of the junction; a read error may be the cause. The chain carries TRBV7-9 and TRBJ2-1; 11 bases agree with TRBD2. The CDR3 runs to 18 residues. Germline assignment: CDR1 SEHNR and CDR2 FQNEAQ (reference sequence). The CDR3 nucleotides read TGTGCCAGCAGCCTAGCCCGTTTAGCGGGAGGGCGGGAGGGTGAGCAGTTCTTC. Translating gives CASSLARLAGGREGEQFF.

This clonotype was observed many times. The chain joins TRBV30 to TRBJ1-5, with a possible D match to TRBD1 (5 bases). The V and J ends lost 1 base and 4 bases respectively, with 17 bases between them. The V gene's germline CDR1 is GTSNPN and CDR2 SVGIG (reference sequence). The CDR3 spans 16 residues. The CDR3 loop is CAWSEKRRGGNQPQHF. CDR3 nucleotide sequence: TGTGCCTGGAGTGAAAAACGCCGGGGGGGGAATCAGCCCCAGCATTTT.

A note on this clonotype: The junction departs from the called germline gene at one end, perhaps through a read error. The chain uses TRBV4-3 and TRBJ2-1, with D possibly matching TRBD2 (5 bases). CDR1 is LGHNA and CDR2 is YSLEER in the germline V gene. The CDR3 contains 16 residues. The CDR3 loop reads CVSSQDTGSSYNEQFF. The CDR3 bases are TGCGTCAGCAGCCAAGATACGGGAAGTTCCTACAATGAGCAGTTCTTC.

The rearrangement uses TRBV12-3 or TRBV12-4 and TRBJ1-4; D is ambiguous. Trimming stripped 1 base from V and 8 bases from J, with 8 bases between. This CDR3 has 13 residues. The CDR3 spells CASSLEQGEKLFF. CDR3 coding DNA: TGTGCCAGCAGTTTAGAACAAGGGGAAAAACTGTTTTTT.

The V call is TRBV13, the J call TRBJ1-5; D is unresolved. CDR1 PRHDT and CDR2 FYEKMQ come from the germline V gene (reference sequence). The CDR3 is 14 residues long. Trimming stripped 0 bases from V and 10 bases from J, with 13 bases between. The CDR3 DNA reads as TGTGCCAGCAGCTTAGGTGGAGGCAGTCGACCCCAGCATTTT. Its protein is CASSLGGGSRPQHF.

This clonotype was recorded a few times. This may arise from a read error, as a much more abundant clone is one base away. The CDR3 does not close with the conserved phenylalanine or tryptophan, likely indicating a read error. This chain uses TRBV10-1 with TRBJ2-1, with 10 nucleotides matching TRBD2. The CDR3 consists of 15 residues. The V gene's germline CDR1 is WNHNN and CDR2 SYGVQD (reference sequence). V lost 5 bases, J lost 7 bases, and 8 bases stayed unmatched. CDR3 protein: CASSPRLAGMNEQFL. The DNA of the CDR3 is TGCGCCAGCAGTCCTCGACTAGCGGGTATGAATGAGCAGTTCCTC.

Of note for this clonotype: The conserved phenylalanine or tryptophan normally closing the CDR3 is absent here, so this likely arose from a read error. This sequence joins TRBV28 and TRBJ2-2; D is uncertain. This CDR3 region has 15 residues. Trimming took off 3 bases at V and 6 bases at J, with 14 bases between the two ends. In germline, CDR1 is MDHEN, CDR2 SYDVKM. CDR3 coding DNA: TGTGCCAGCAGTTTGTTCCTCAATACCGCCGGGGAGCTGTTTTTG. This encodes CASSLFLNTAGELFL.

J is TRBJ2-7 and V is TRBV7-8; no definite D call. Looked up from germline, CDR1 is SGHVS and CDR2 is FQNEAQ. Trimming stripped 5 bases from V and 7 bases from J, with 18 bases between. CDR3 length: 14 amino acids. CDR3 nucleotide sequence: TGTGCCAGCAGCGCCTTCCTGTTGCCCCCTGAGCAGTACTTC. This translates into CASSAFLLPPEQYF.